This TCR beta chain comes out of a study of blood T cell repertoires in COVID-19. Looked up from germline, CDR1 is DFQATT and CDR2 is SNEGSKA (reference sequence). This CDR3 contains 11 residues. V was clipped by 7 bases and J by 1 base, with 7 bases between them. Libraries were prepared by immunoSEQ multiplex PCR; TCRdb keeps only in-frame clonotypes and omits some of them. The data hold over 250,000 clones, with approximately 92% observed a single time. The rearrangement uses TRBV20-1 and TRBJ1-2; D is ambiguous. The sample consisted of PBMCs or T cells enriched from blood (not recorded which). The receptor was derived from a woman aged 18-29 years who had recovered from COVID-19. The CDR3 is CSVTSNYGYTF. The CDR3 DNA follows: TGCAGTGTAACAAGTAACTATGGCTACACCTTC.